This entry concerns a single T cell receptor (beta chain). Its specificity is unknown. This entry is derived from a study of blood T cells in healthy people across ages. Donors each provided about 10 milliliters of peripheral blood. PBMCs numbering at least 6.5 million were isolated per sample. Findings of the study overall: While age rose, TCR beta diversity per million T cells dropped in a roughly linear way.

This CDR3 spans 13 amino acids. Germline V gene lookup returns CDR1 SGHDT and CDR2 YYEEEE. Then a second PCR, running roughly 6 to 11 cycles, was carried out with a sample-barcoded 5' primer and a J-beta primer mix. CDR3-containing paired-end reads numbering at least 2.5 million came from each sample. TCRdb redid the calling of the 5' RACE reads with MiXCR, one entry per CDR3 protein. The sample holds about 640,000 distinct CDR3 sequences, 58% seen once. The rearrangement uses TRBV5-6 and TRBJ2-5, with D possibly TRBD1 on 6 matching bases. TRBJ2-7 matches the DNA end more closely, so the J call is doubtful. This TCR was recovered from a man aged 55 to 69 in good health. Sequencing used blood. As DNA, the CDR3 is TGTGCCAGCACCCGGACAGCCTCCTACGAGCAGTACTTC. Translating it yields CASTRTASYEQYF.